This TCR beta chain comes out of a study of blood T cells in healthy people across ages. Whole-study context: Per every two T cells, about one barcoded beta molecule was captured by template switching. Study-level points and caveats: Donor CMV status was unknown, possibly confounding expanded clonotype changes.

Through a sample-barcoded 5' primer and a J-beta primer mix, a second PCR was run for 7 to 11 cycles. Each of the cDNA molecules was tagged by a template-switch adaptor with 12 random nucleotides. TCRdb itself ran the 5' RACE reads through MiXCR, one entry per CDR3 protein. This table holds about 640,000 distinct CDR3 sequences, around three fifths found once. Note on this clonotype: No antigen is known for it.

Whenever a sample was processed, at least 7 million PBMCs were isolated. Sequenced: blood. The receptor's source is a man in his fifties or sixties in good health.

The CDR3 DNA is TGCGCCAGCAGCAAATGGACTAGCGGGCGCACAGATACGCAGTATTTT. Amino acids: CASSKWTSGRTDTQYF. The V call is TRBV5-1, the J call TRBJ2-3, with 11 bases matching TRBD2. The CDR3 covers 16 residues. Germline V gene sequence: CDR1 SGHRS, CDR2 YFSETQ. V gave up 4 bases and J gave up 1 base; unmatched junction bases: 5. The full variable domain, its missing parts supplied by reference TRBV5-1 and TRBJ2-3, is KAGVTQTPRYLIKTRGQQVTLSCSPISGHRSVSWYQQTPGQGLQFLFEYFSETQRNKGNFPGRFSGRQFSNSRSEMNVSTLELGDSALYLCASSKWTSGRTDTQYFGPGTRLTVL.